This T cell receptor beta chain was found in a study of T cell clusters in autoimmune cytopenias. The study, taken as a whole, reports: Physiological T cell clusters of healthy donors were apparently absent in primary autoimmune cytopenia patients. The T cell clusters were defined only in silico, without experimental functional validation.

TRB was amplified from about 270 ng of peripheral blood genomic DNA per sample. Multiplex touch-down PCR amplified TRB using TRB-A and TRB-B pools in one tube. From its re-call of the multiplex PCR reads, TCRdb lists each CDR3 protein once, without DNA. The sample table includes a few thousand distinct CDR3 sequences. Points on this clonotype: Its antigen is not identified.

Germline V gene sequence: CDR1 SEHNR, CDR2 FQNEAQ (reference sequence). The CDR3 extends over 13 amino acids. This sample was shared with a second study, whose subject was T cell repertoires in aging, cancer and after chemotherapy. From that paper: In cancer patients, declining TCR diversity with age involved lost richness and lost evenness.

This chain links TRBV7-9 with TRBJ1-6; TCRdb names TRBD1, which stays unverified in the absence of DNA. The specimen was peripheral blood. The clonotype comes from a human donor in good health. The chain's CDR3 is CASSFRGASPLHF. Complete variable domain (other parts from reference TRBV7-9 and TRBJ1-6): DTGVSQNPRHKITKRGQNVTFRCDPISEHNRLYWYRQTLGQGPEFLTYFQNEAQLEKSRLLSDRFSAERPKGSFSTLEIQRTEQGDSAMYLCASSFRGASPLHFGNGTRLTVT.